The subject of this entry is one T cell receptor (beta chain). Its antigen is unidentified. Primers: 60 Vbeta forward and 13 Jbeta reverse. Clones were read by immunoSEQ multiplex PCR, and TCRdb kept only the in-frame ones, dropping some. The sample records tens of thousands of clones, more than 70% being singletons. This sample was taken from a study of cytomegalovirus exposure and HLA in healthy donors. The overall study: Within the Caucasian-associated ancestry cluster were approximately 77% of the 398 genotyped donors.

Findings and limits, study-wide: Roughly even sequencing depth across donors was the assumption behind the presence/absence analyses.

CDR3 length equals 15 residues. Germline V gene data show CDR1 as SGHTA and CDR2 as FQGNSA. V lost 1 base and J 5 bases, leaving 14 bases between the germline ends. The chain carries TRBV7-2 and TRBJ2-5; maybe TRBD1 (6 bases). The material sequenced was PBMCs. This TCR came from a male donor in good health and CMV-seronegative. DNA of the CDR3: TGTGCCAGCAGCTTAGTAGCACAGGGCAGGGAGACCCAGTACTTC. Translating gives CASSLVAQGRETQYF.